This T cell receptor beta chain was captured in a study of immune evolution from preneoplasia to lung adenocarcinoma. H&E slides confirmed each diagnosis, reviewed by two pathologists independently. The CDR3 runs 16 residues. Per germline, CDR1 SGHNT and CDR2 YENEEA. The V gene end was trimmed by 1 base and the J gene end by 4 bases; junction bases not matched to a gene: 9. Clones were read by immunoSEQ multiplex PCR, and TCRdb kept only the in-frame ones, dropping some. The table records roughly 2,000 clones, 70% to 85% of them present only once. This clonotype originated in a person aged 70 to 85 with lung adenocarcinoma. The rearrangement joins TRBV11-3 to TRBJ2-5, with 7 bases fitting TRBD2. Sequences were obtained from FFPE adjacent normal lung tissue. The CDR3 here is CASSLGVAGAGETQYF. The CDR3 DNA sequence: TGTGCCAGCAGCTTAGGGGTGGCGGGAGCGGGAGAGACCCAGTACTTC. Looking up the rest from reference TRBV11-3 and TRBJ2-5 gives the full variable domain: EAGVVQSPRYKIIEKKQPVAFWCNPISGHNTLYWYLQNLGQGPELLIRYENEEAVDDSQLPKDRFSAERLKGVDSTLKIQPAELGDSAVYLCASSLGVAGAGETQYFGPGTRLLVL.